This entry lists 12 T cell receptor beta chains sequenced from one sample in a study of OX40 agonist ivuxolimab in advanced cancers. The library was produced with the immunoSEQ multiplex PCR assay. TCRdb provides this immuneACCESS table in a form limited to in-frame rearrangements. Some clones are lacking; in checked studies, under half of them reflect an unresolved V gene, and why the rest are absent is not known. This sample has approximately 70,000 clones in its table, and roughly nine tenths of those were observed once. About 5% of the sample is held by the ten biggest clonotypes. Sequences were derived from CD4+ or CD8+ T cells sorted from blood, sampled in a trial of the OX40 agonist ivuxolimab. The receptors here all came from an adult with an advanced solid tumor such as melanoma, head and neck, liver or kidney cancer.

This clone was observed a single time. This chain connects TRBV5-1 to TRBJ2-5, with 8 bases identical to TRBD1. CDR1 and CDR2 (germline): SGHRS, YFSETQ. Trimming took 4 bases from V and 2 from J; bases not matched to a gene: 4. The CDR3 loop spans 14 amino acids. For the CDR3, the DNA is TGCGCCAGCAGCATGCAGGGGGCACAAGAGACCCAGTACTTC. Translating gives CASSMQGAQETQYF. The full variable domain, its missing parts supplied by reference TRBV5-1 and TRBJ2-5, is KAGVTQTPRYLIKTRGQQVTLSCSPISGHRSVSWYQQTPGQGLQFLFEYFSETQRNKGNFPGRFSGRQFSNSRSEMNVSTLELGDSALYLCASSMQGAQETQYFGPGTRLLVL.

CDR3 DNA sequence: TGCAGTGCTAGGGGTGATGGGCCCCAGCATTTT. It encodes CSARGDGPQHF. This chain links TRBV20-1 with TRBJ1-5; D gene unclear. This CDR3 has 11 amino acids. Germline V lookup: CDR1 DFQATT, CDR2 SNEGSKA (reference sequence). Trimming cost V 3 bases and J 9 bases, with 9 bases left between them.

The V and J genes are TRBV10-3 and TRBJ2-6, with 7 bases matching TRBD1. The J segment lost 4 bases and the V segment lost 4 bases, leaving 4 bases of the junction unmatched. The CDR3 is 15 amino acids. Germline lookup yields CDR1 ENHRY and CDR2 SYGVKD. CDR3 sequence: CAISGDSTGANVLTF. The CDR3 DNA reads TGTGCCATCAGTGGGGACAGTACCGGGGCCAACGTCCTGACTTTC.

The rearrangement uses TRBV2 and TRBJ1-1, with no clear D. V was pared by 8 bases and J by 6 bases, with 19 bases between. The CDR3 sequence is 14 residues long. The germline V gene encodes CDR1 SNHLY and CDR2 FYNNEI. The CDR3 region has the DNA TGTGCCAGCGTCCCGGAAAGGACGCATCCTGAAGCTTTCTTT. It is translated as CASVPERTHPEAFF.

The chain is built from TRBV14 and TRBJ2-2, with D perhaps TRBD1 or TRBD2 (6 bases each). Germline loops: CDR1 SGHDN, CDR2 FVKESK. V lost 0 bases and J 7 bases, leaving 12 bases between the germline ends. There are 15 residues in the CDR3. The CDR3 spells CASSQDLGGVGELFF. In DNA, the CDR3 is TGTGCCAGCAGCCAAGATCTGGGGGGCGTCGGGGAGCTGTTTTTT.

This clone has a single count. V gene TRBV28 combines with J gene TRBJ1-1, with D possibly TRBD1 on 6 matching bases. The length of the CDR3 is 14 residues. The V and J ends lost 5 bases and 1 base respectively, with 11 bases between them. Germline V CDR1 and CDR2: MDHEN, SYDVKM. The CDR3: CASSPGTRNTEAFF. The CDR3 bases are TGTGCCAGCAGTCCCGGGACAAGGAACACTGAAGCTTTCTTT.

J is TRBJ2-7 and V is TRBV7-2; D gene uncertain. CDR1 is SGHTA and CDR2 is FQGNSA in the germline V gene. V was shortened by 2 bases and J by 3 bases, with 8 bases between the two germline ends. CDR3 size: 13 residues. As DNA, the CDR3 is TGTGCCAGCAGCTTAATCGGCCACTACGAGCAGTACTTC. Its protein is CASSLIGHYEQYF.

The V gene is TRBV5-1, the J gene TRBJ1-2; possible D gene TRBD1, 5 bases. This CDR3 is built from 13 residues. V was clipped by 4 bases and J by 4 bases, with 11 bases between them. The V gene's germline CDR1 is SGHRS and CDR2 YFSETQ. CDR3 region: CASSGGGGYGYTF. Written as DNA, the CDR3 is TGCGCCAGCAGCGGCGGGGGTGGCTATGGCTACACCTTC.

The chain employs TRBV5-1 and TRBJ1-1; D perhaps matches TRBD1 (6 bases). Per the germline V gene, CDR1 is SGHRS and CDR2 is YFSETQ. The CDR3 length is 12 residues. The V end lost 5 bases, the J end lost 5 bases, and 10 bases lay between the germline ends. The CDR3 protein is CASRLTGTEAFF. DNA of the CDR3: TGCGCCAGCAGACTCACAGGGACTGAAGCTTTCTTT.

This chain connects TRBV28 to TRBJ2-7; TRBD1 agrees at 11 bases. Germline assignment: CDR1 MDHEN and CDR2 SYDVKM. Trimming cost V 6 bases and J 7 bases; bases outside gene matches: 8. The CDR3 is made up of 14 amino acids. CDR3 coding DNA: TGTGCCAGCAGGGGAGGACAGGGGGCGCTTGAGCAGTACTTC. Translation gives CASRGGQGALEQYF.

The chain links TRBV28 to TRBJ2-5; TRBD2 is a possible D gene (6 bases). V was cut by 2 bases and J by 2 bases, with 6 bases left in between. The CDR3 has 13 amino acids. The germline CDR1 and CDR2 sequences are MDHEN and SYDVKM. In DNA, the CDR3 is TGTGCCAGCAGTTTAAGCGGGCAAGAGACCCAGTACTTC. This encodes CASSLSGQETQYF.

This chain joins TRBV28 and TRBJ2-7; 10 bases map to TRBD2. V lost 6 bases to trimming and J lost 7 bases; unmatched junction nucleotides: 15. Germline loops: CDR1 MDHEN, CDR2 SYDVKM. This CDR3 comprises 16 residues. In DNA form, the CDR3 reads TGTGCCAGCAGCTTTTTAAGGGGACTAGCGACATGGGAGCAGTACTTC. It yields the protein CASSFLRGLATWEQYF.